The 27 T cell receptor beta chains reported below all come from one sample, sequenced in a study of T-cell reconstitution after alpha-beta-depleted transplantation in children. Unique molecular identifiers were used to barcode this TCRbeta library. TCRdb recomputed calls from the PCR reads with MiXCR, one row per CDR3 protein. The sample lists 70,000 to 95,000 distinct CDR3 sequences; 12% were seen once. The sequencing here drew on PBMCs from the stem cell graft donor, taken from the stem cell graft. Every receptor here comes from a human donor who donated a stem cell graft to a child with inherited bone marrow failure.

Many counts were recorded for this clonotype. The rearrangement uses TRBV20-1 and TRBJ1-1; D may be TRBD1 (6 bases). The germline V gene has CDR1 DFQATT and CDR2 SNEGSKA (reference sequence). V dropped 6 bases and J dropped 1 base, with 15 bases sitting between them. The length of the CDR3 is 14 residues. CDR3 in DNA: TGCAGTGCCCCGGGACAACCTGGGAACACTGAAGCTTTCTTT. Protein: CSAPGQPGNTEAFF.

This clonotype was counted many times. The chain combines TRBV12-3 or TRBV12-4 with TRBJ2-7, with D hard to call. Trimming took 5 bases from V and 2 from J, leaving 4 bases between them. This CDR3 is 11 amino acids long. The CDR3 DNA reads TGTGCCAGCAGTCTTACCTACGAGCAGTACTTC. Translation gives CASSLTYEQYF.

This clonotype was seen a handful of times. The chain combines TRBV7-4 with TRBJ2-5; D uncertain. CDR3 length: 13 residues. The germline V and J ends were trimmed by 5 bases and 1 base, with 8 bases remaining between them. Germline V CDR1 and CDR2: SGHVT, SQSDAQ. The CDR3 DNA reads as TGTGCCAGCAGCCCAGAGGCCCAAGAGACCCAGTACTTC. Its protein is CASSPEAQETQYF.

This clonotype was picked up many times. V is TRBV28 and J is TRBJ2-7, with D maybe TRBD1 (5 bases). This CDR3 is 18 amino acids long. Trimming pared 5 bases from V and 2 bases from J, leaving 25 bases between. Germline CDR1 reads MDHEN; CDR2 reads SYDVKM. CDR3 residues: CASSPLIATLQVPYEQYF. Written as DNA, the CDR3 is TGTGCCAGCAGTCCCCTCATAGCCACCCTACAGGTCCCCTACGAGCAGTACTTC.

This clonotype was recorded at least ten times. A read error may produce the germline difference seen at one junction end. The rearrangement joins TRBV7-7 to TRBJ2-1; 13 positions agree with TRBD2. CDR3 length: 15 residues. The germline gives CDR1 SSHAT, CDR2 FNYEAQ (reference sequence). The CDR3 nucleotides are TGTGCTAGCAGTAAACTAGCGGGAGGGCCCGGTGAGCAGTTCTTC. Amino acids: CASSKLAGGPGEQFF.

Ten or more counts support this clonotype. The gene calls are TRBV29-1 and TRBJ2-3, with TRBD2 matching over 11 bases. Germline V gene sequence: CDR1 SQVTM, CDR2 ANQGSEA. This CDR3 has 15 residues. The ends lost 2 bases at V and 0 bases at J; junction bases unmatched: 1. CDR3 coding DNA: TGCAGCGTTGAACTAGCGGGGGGCAGCACAGATACGCAGTATTTT. It yields the protein CSVELAGGSTDTQYF.

There are many counts of this clonotype. The CDR3 loop is CASSLGLAIGEQFF. CDR3 nucleotide sequence: TGCGCCAGCAGCTTGGGACTAGCAATTGGTGAGCAGTTCTTC. The chain carries TRBV5-1 and TRBJ2-1; 7 bases map to TRBD2. CDR1 is SGHRS and CDR2 is YFSETQ in the germline V gene. Trimming removed 0 bases from V and 9 bases from J; junction bases left unmatched: 6. There are 14 residues in the CDR3.

This clonotype was detected ten times or more. This chain joins TRBV20-1 and TRBJ2-7; no clear D. The CDR3 contains 12 residues. CDR1 DFQATT and CDR2 SNEGSKA come from the germline V gene (reference sequence). V gave up 6 bases and J gave up 5 bases, with 14 bases separating them. Written as DNA, the CDR3 is TGCAGTGCCGTAGGGCCTGTGCACGAGCAGTACTTC. Translated, it gives CSAVGPVHEQYF.

This clonotype was counted at least ten times. V and J are TRBV27 and TRBJ2-7; perhaps TRBD1 as D (5 bases). The CDR3 runs to 11 residues. V was trimmed by 7 bases and J by 3 bases, leaving 7 bases between them. Germline CDR1 reads MNHEY; CDR2 reads SMNVEV (reference sequence). The CDR3, as DNA: TGTGCCAGCACCCAGGGCTACGAGCAGTACTTC. Protein sequence: CASTQGYEQYF.

The chain links TRBV7-4 to TRBJ2-1; D gene uncertain. CDR3 length: 17 residues. Looked up from germline, CDR1 is SGHVT and CDR2 is SQSDAQ. Between the trimmed V and J ends, which lost 0 bases and 0 bases, there was a span of 12 bases. CDR3 in amino acids: CASSLAPRSNSYNEQFF. DNA for the CDR3: TGTGCCAGCAGCTTAGCCCCTAGGTCAAACTCCTACAATGAGCAGTTCTTC.

At least ten counts were recorded for this clonotype. The chain is built from TRBV7-9 and TRBJ2-1; either TRBD1 or TRBD2 may fit D (5 bases each). CDR1 and CDR2 from the germline V gene are SEHNR and FQNEAQ (reference sequence). Trimming pared 0 bases from V and 4 bases from J, leaving 10 bases between. This CDR3 is built from 15 residues. The CDR3 reads CASSLAGDNYNEQFF. CDR3 DNA sequence: TGTGCCAGCAGCTTAGCGGGGGATAATTACAATGAGCAGTTCTTC.

This clonotype has a count of ten or more. The chain carries TRBV2 and TRBJ1-2; D not certain. The V gene lost 6 bases and the J gene lost 3 bases, with 14 bases spanning the gap. This CDR3 is 14 amino acids long. The germline V gene has CDR1 SNHLY and CDR2 FYNNEI. This chain's CDR3 is CASRIGPGHYGYTF. The CDR3 coding sequence is TGTGCCAGCAGGATCGGACCAGGTCACTATGGCTACACCTTC.

This clonotype was seen repeatedly, ten times or more. V gene TRBV7-2 combines with J gene TRBJ2-3; D not certain. The V end was cut by 2 bases, the J end by 5 bases, with 11 bases between. The germline gives CDR1 SGHTA, CDR2 FQGNSA. The CDR3 totals 14 residues. For the CDR3, the DNA is TGTGCCAGCAGCTTACTATTAGCACAAGATACGCAGTATTTT. Protein sequence: CASSLLLAQDTQYF.

This clonotype was observed at least ten times. The V and J genes are TRBV28 and TRBJ2-1; TRBD1 matches at 7 bases. Per the germline V gene, CDR1 is MDHEN and CDR2 is SYDVKM. The J segment lost 8 bases and the V segment lost 6 bases, leaving 10 bases of the junction unmatched. The CDR3 is 14 amino acids. The CDR3 nucleotides read TGTGCCAGCAGACTTGAGGGGGCTTCGGATGAGCAGTTCTTC. This sequence encodes CASRLEGASDEQFF.

This clonotype was recorded at least ten times. This chain links TRBV7-6 with TRBJ1-1, with D perhaps matching TRBD1 (6 bases). This CDR3 contains 14 residues. V lost 1 base and J lost 7, with 13 bases in between. The V gene's germline CDR1 is SGHVS and CDR2 FNYEAQ. The CDR3: CASSLGSGAGEAFF. The CDR3 DNA reads TGTGCCAGCAGCTTAGGGTCAGGGGCCGGTGAAGCTTTCTTT.

The chain joins TRBV7-9 to TRBJ2-7; 8 positions match TRBD2. The junction had 7 bases not matched to a gene; V was cut back by 5 bases and J by 1 base. Germline V gene lookup returns CDR1 SEHNR and CDR2 FQNEAQ (reference sequence). This CDR3 has 15 amino acids. CDR3 sequence (DNA): TGTGCCAGCAGCCGCGGGGGGACTTGGTCCTACGAGCAGTACTTC. Amino acids: CASSRGGTWSYEQYF.

This clonotype was recorded many times. V gene TRBV27 combines with J gene TRBJ2-7, with 7 bases that match TRBD2. This CDR3 spans 15 amino acids. The trim removed 7 bases at V and 5 bases at J, leaving 14 bases unmatched. The germline V gene has CDR1 MNHEY and CDR2 SMNVEV (reference sequence). CDR3: CASNPSGTPNNEQYF. The DNA of the CDR3 is TGTGCCAGCAACCCGAGCGGGACCCCGAATAACGAGCAGTACTTC.

At least ten counts were recorded for this clonotype. The V gene is TRBV24-1, the J gene TRBJ2-3, with 7 positions matching TRBD1. V gave up 3 bases and J gave up 3 bases; unmatched junction bases: 8. Germline lookup yields CDR1 KGHDR and CDR2 SFDVKD. CDR3 length: 16 amino acids. CDR3 loop: CATSDERGLRTDTQYF. The CDR3 nucleotides are TGTGCCACCAGTGATGAAAGGGGGCTGAGGACAGATACGCAGTATTTT.

This clonotype was seen more than once but under ten times. The V gene is TRBV7-6, the J gene TRBJ2-5, with D perhaps TRBD1 (6 bases). This CDR3 has 16 residues. Per the germline V gene, CDR1 is SGHVS and CDR2 is FNYEAQ. V dropped 1 base and J dropped 5 bases, with 17 bases sitting between them. The CDR3 loop reads CASSLGGGRALETQYF. The CDR3 nucleotides are TGTGCCAGCAGCTTAGGTGGGGGCAGGGCTCTGGAGACCCAGTACTTC.

This clonotype has ten or more counts. The J gene is TRBJ2-1, the V gene TRBV19; tentatively, D is TRBD2 (7 bases). This CDR3 comprises 13 residues. Per the germline V gene, CDR1 is LNHDA and CDR2 is SQIVND (reference sequence). V lost 6 bases to trimming and J lost 4 bases, with 10 bases between them. The CDR3 spells CASRGRGYNEQFF. For the CDR3, the DNA is TGTGCCAGTAGGGGGAGGGGGTACAATGAGCAGTTCTTC.

The sample holds many counts of this clonotype. The CDR3 coding sequence is TGCGCCAGCAGCTTGGGAGTTCAAGAGACCCAGTACTTC. Its translation: CASSLGVQETQYF. The rearrangement joins TRBV5-1 to TRBJ2-5; D is ambiguous. CDR1 is SGHRS, CDR2 YFSETQ, per germline. V lost 0 bases, J lost 2 bases, and 5 bases lay in between. The CDR3 totals 13 residues.

This clonotype was counted many times. The chain combines TRBV20-1 with TRBJ2-2; no clear D. The length of the CDR3 is 12 residues. V lost 3 bases to trimming and J lost 4 bases, with 6 bases between them. Germline lookup yields CDR1 DFQATT and CDR2 SNEGSKA (reference sequence). In DNA form, the CDR3 reads TGCAGTGCTAGGTGGACCACCGGGGAGCTGTTTTTT. Its translation: CSARWTTGELFF.

This clonotype showed up just a few times. CDR3 DNA sequence: TGTGCCAGTAGTAGAGCGGGGAGCTCCTACAATGAGCAGTTCTTC. Its translation is CASSRAGSSYNEQFF. V and J are TRBV19 and TRBJ2-1, with 7 bases fitting TRBD2. The germline V gene encodes CDR1 LNHDA and CDR2 SQIVND (reference sequence). The CDR3 contains 15 residues. Trimming at V came to 4 bases and at J to 0 bases, leaving 3 bases not matched to a gene.

This clonotype was picked up many times. The genes are TRBV15 and TRBJ2-3; 7 bases align to TRBD2. J gave up 3 bases and V 4 bases, and 7 bases lay outside the gene matches. Germline CDR1 LNHNV, CDR2 YYDKDF (reference sequence). The CDR3 is made up of 15 amino acids. CDR3 residues: CATSIDLAATDTQYF. The CDR3 DNA reads TGTGCCACCAGCATCGATCTAGCGGCTACAGATACGCAGTATTTT.

Many counts were recorded for this clonotype. The chain employs TRBV5-1 and TRBJ2-6, with 12 bases that match TRBD1. This CDR3 contains 17 residues. Germline V gives CDR1 SGHRS, CDR2 YFSETQ. The trim removed 5 bases at V and 2 bases at J, leaving 5 bases unmatched. This CDR3 reads CASSPGTGGAGANVLTF. The CDR3 DNA is TGCGCCAGCAGTCCCGGGACAGGGGGCGCTGGGGCCAACGTCCTGACTTTC.

This clonotype was observed many times. This chain uses TRBV20-1 with TRBJ2-1, with 12 bases fitting TRBD2. This CDR3 region has 15 residues. The ends lost 0 bases at V and 12 bases at J; junction bases unmatched: 9. Per the germline V gene, CDR1 is DFQATT and CDR2 is SNEGSKA (reference sequence). This CDR3 reads CSARDRTSGGLWQFF. Written as DNA, the CDR3 is TGCAGTGCTAGAGATCGCACTAGCGGGGGGCTGTGGCAGTTCTTC.

The chain is built from TRBV5-1 and TRBJ1-1, with TRBD1 identical over 7 bases. Losses at the gene ends were 4 bases for V and 1 base for J; bases not matched to a gene: 4. The CDR3 has 14 residues. Looked up from germline, CDR1 is SGHRS and CDR2 is YFSETQ. In DNA form, the CDR3 reads TGCGCCAGCAGCGAGGGGACAGCGAACACTGAAGCTTTCTTT. It specifies CASSEGTANTEAFF.